This T cell receptor beta chain was recovered during a study of shared clonotypes between healthy human individuals. Per the germline V gene, CDR1 is SGHTA and CDR2 is FQGNSA. The CDR3 totals 12 residues. V dropped 8 bases and J dropped 4; count of bases not matched to a gene: 0. Original methodology: ImmunoSEQ output lacked quality scores and full-length reads, limiting matched filtering. This table comes from immunoSEQ multiplex PCR, and its TCRdb copy is limited to in-frame clones, with some not included. V, J and clone size are taken as reported in that table, and D and trimming were inferred from the DNA itself. The sample lists a few hundred thousand clones, roughly four fifths occurring once.

The sample consisted of PBMCs. This sequence was found in a woman aged 40 to 50 in good health. Some clones in this sample may be carry-over from other donors' samples. The rearrangement links TRBV7-2 to TRBJ2-7, with 12 bases matching TRBD2. Here the CDR3 DNA reads TGTGCCAGCGGACTAGCGGGATACGAGCAGTACTTC. Its protein is CASGLAGYEQYF.